Each of the 14 T cell receptor beta chains below was sequenced from the same sample in a study of cytomegalovirus exposure and HLA in healthy donors. A multiplex PCR was run with 60 Vbeta primers and 13 Jbeta primers. Using immunoSEQ multiplex PCR, the repertoire was profiled, and TCRdb retains in-frame clones only, with some absent. The table includes over 150,000 clones, around 81% detected once. Sequencing input: PBMCs. All receptors derive from a woman in her 30s in good health and CMV-seronegative.

This clone was observed a single time. This rearrangement joins TRBV28 to TRBJ1-2; 10 nucleotides align to TRBD1. V gave up 2 bases and J gave up 7 bases; unmatched junction bases: 13. This CDR3 is built from 17 residues. Germline values: CDR1 MDHEN, CDR2 SYDVKM. The CDR3 DNA reads as TGTGCCAGCAGTTTAGGGGGCGAAGGGACAGGGGCATTTGGCTACACCTTC. This codes for CASSLGGEGTGAFGYTF.

In its sample, this clone was seen a few times. This chain links TRBV25-1 with TRBJ2-7; 9 bases line up with TRBD1. The CDR3 is 16 residues long. Germline V gives CDR1 MGHDK, CDR2 SYGVNS. J gave up 2 bases and V 4 bases, and 9 bases lay outside the gene matches. CDR3 coding DNA: TGTGCCAGCAGTGCCGTAGGGACAGGGTCTACCTACGAGCAGTACTTC. Translating it yields CASSAVGTGSTYEQYF.

The rearrangement links TRBV19 to TRBJ2-1; 7 nucleotides align to TRBD1. The CDR3 length is 16 residues. Trimming took 2 bases from V and 2 from J; bases not matched to a gene: 6. The V gene's germline CDR1 is LNHDA and CDR2 SQIVND (reference sequence). In DNA form, the CDR3 reads TGTGCCAGTAGTATACCTTGGGACAGTGCCTACAATGAGCAGTTCTTC. It codes for CASSIPWDSAYNEQFF.

This rearrangement joins TRBV6-5 to TRBJ2-7; TRBD1 matches 8 bases. The CDR3 loop spans 14 amino acids. Germline V gives CDR1 MNHEY, CDR2 SVGAGI. Trimming cost V 6 bases and J 4 bases; bases outside gene matches: 8. CDR3 residues: CASRMDRAGYEQYF. CDR3 bases: TGTGCCAGCAGGATGGACAGGGCCGGGTACGAGCAGTACTTC.

This clone appeared a few times. The chain is built from TRBV11-3 and TRBJ2-7; D is possibly TRBD1 (5 bases). CDR3 length: 16 amino acids. Trimming left V 5 bases short and J 1 base short, with 18 bases between. Germline V CDR1 and CDR2: SGHNT, YENEEA. The CDR3 loop reads CASSPGQGQSSYEQYF. CDR3 DNA: TGTGCCAGCAGCCCCGGGCAGGGTCAATCGTCCTACGAGCAGTACTTC.

The chain links TRBV19 to TRBJ2-7; 9 bases line up with TRBD1. The junction had 8 bases not matched to a gene; V was cut back by 3 bases and J by 5 bases. In germline, CDR1 is LNHDA, CDR2 SQIVND (reference sequence). The CDR3 runs 15 residues. DNA of the CDR3: TGTGCCAGTAGTATCGTGAGGGACAGGGTCCACGAGCAGTACTTC. It encodes CASSIVRDRVHEQYF.

The genes are TRBV15 and TRBJ2-1; a possible D gene is TRBD1 (6 bases). There are 15 residues in the CDR3. Germline V gives CDR1 LNHNV, CDR2 YYDKDF (reference sequence). The germline V and J ends were trimmed by 6 bases and 0 bases, with 12 bases remaining between them. The CDR3 loop reads CATRKDRSSYNEQFF. The DNA of the CDR3 is TGTGCCACCAGAAAGGACAGAAGCTCCTACAATGAGCAGTTCTTC.

This chain uses TRBV6-1 with TRBJ1-2; D is uncertain. V lost 6 bases, J lost 8 bases, and 19 bases lay in between. Looked up from germline, CDR1 is MNHNS and CDR2 is SASEGT. The CDR3 consists of 14 residues. The CDR3 spells CASSATTAAGGYTF. The CDR3 DNA sequence: TGTGCCAGCAGCGCCACGACTGCCGCTGGAGGCTACACCTTC.

The chain recombines TRBV29-1 with TRBJ2-3, with 7 bases fitting TRBD2. From germline, CDR1 is SQVTM and CDR2 ANQGSEA. V dropped 3 bases and J dropped 2; count of bases not matched to a gene: 11. CDR3 length: 16 amino acids. CDR3 sequence: CSVERSGGGNTDTQYF. The DNA of the CDR3 is TGCAGCGTTGAGCGTTCAGGCGGGGGAAACACAGATACGCAGTATTTT.

The chain is built from TRBV27 and TRBJ2-7; 7 bases align to TRBD1. The V gene end was trimmed by 0 bases and the J gene end by 2 bases; junction bases not matched to a gene: 4. The CDR3 is made up of 15 amino acids. Germline V gene lookup returns CDR1 MNHEY and CDR2 SMNVEV (reference sequence). The DNA of the CDR3 is TGTGCCAGCAGTTTATCCCCGGGACAGACCTACGAGCAGTACTTC. The encoded protein is CASSLSPGQTYEQYF.

This chain connects TRBV5-1 to TRBJ2-5; D possibly corresponds to TRBD2 (6 bases). This CDR3 comprises 15 residues. Germline CDR1 SGHRS, CDR2 YFSETQ. Trimming removed 3 bases at V and 2 bases at J, with 14 bases between. CDR3 DNA sequence: TGCGCCAGCAGCTCGGGAACTAGCCAACAAGAGACCCAGTACTTC. It is translated as CASSSGTSQQETQYF.

The gene calls are TRBV7-2 and TRBJ2-2; D not resolved. CDR1 SGHTA and CDR2 FQGNSA come from the germline V gene. The CDR3 consists of 14 residues. Trimming took 2 bases from V and 7 from J, leaving 11 bases between them. CDR3 in DNA: TGTGCCAGCAGCTTAAGGTGGGCTGGCGGGGAGCTGTTTTTT. This gives the protein CASSLRWAGGELFF.

V is TRBV9 and J is TRBJ1-5; no clear D. Trimming shortened V by 3 bases and J by 9 bases, and 19 bases separated the two germline ends. The germline V gene has CDR1 SGDLS and CDR2 YYNGEE. CDR3 length: 15 residues. CDR3 nucleotides: TGTGCCAGCAGCGCAGAGGCCAACTCCGATACGCCCCAGCATTTT. Encoded protein: CASSAEANSDTPQHF.

This clone came up a few times. The chain employs TRBV5-4 and TRBJ2-7, with D tentatively TRBD2 (6 bases). Germline V gene lookup returns CDR1 SGHNT and CDR2 YYREEE (reference sequence). The CDR3 totals 14 residues. With 2 bases removed from V and 6 bases from J, the gap between germline ends came to 15 bases. DNA for the CDR3: TGTGCCAGCAGCTTATCCGGGAGTGCGGGCGAGCAGTACTTC. This sequence encodes CASSLSGSAGEQYF.